Following are 20 T cell receptor beta chains from one sample sequenced in a study of OX40 agonist ivuxolimab in advanced cancers. Sequencing used immunoSEQ multiplex PCR; TCRdb keeps in-frame clones, though not all of them. The table includes 20,000 to 25,000 clones, 70% to 90% detected once. Sequencing was performed on CD4+ or CD8+ T cells sorted from blood, taken in a trial of the OX40 agonist ivuxolimab. The source of these receptors is an adult with an advanced solid tumor such as melanoma, head and neck, liver or kidney cancer.

The chain has TRBV30 and TRBJ2-3; 7 positions match TRBD1. V dropped 1 base and J dropped 1; count of bases not matched to a gene: 2. Germline values: CDR1 GTSNPN, CDR2 SVGIG (reference sequence). CDR3 length: 14 amino acids. The CDR3 nucleotides are TGTGCCTGGAGTGCCGGACAGGGCACAGATACGCAGTATTTT. This encodes CAWSAGQGTDTQYF.

This chain joins TRBV27 and TRBJ2-7, with D uncertain. V was clipped by 1 base and J by 5 bases, with 9 bases between them. Germline V gives CDR1 MNHEY, CDR2 SMNVEV (reference sequence). This CDR3 has 13 amino acids. The chain's CDR3 is CASSLYSRNEQYF. The DNA of the CDR3 is TGTGCCAGCAGTTTATATTCCCGGAACGAGCAGTACTTC.

V usage is TRBV5-3 and J usage is TRBJ2-7; D may be TRBD1 (6 bases). TRBV5-3 is identified as an open reading frame with a role that is uncertain. V dropped 7 bases and J dropped 0 bases, with 11 bases sitting between them. This CDR3 is 13 amino acids long. The CDR3 region has the DNA TGTGCCAGAGGGGACAAGTACTCCTACGAGCAGTACTTC. Translated, it gives CARGDKYSYEQYF.

The chain links TRBV19 to TRBJ2-7, with 9 bases fitting TRBD1. The CDR3 has 15 residues. J gave up 2 bases and V 5 bases, and 7 bases lay outside the gene matches. Germline V gene sequence: CDR1 LNHDA, CDR2 SQIVND (reference sequence). The CDR3 loop is CASSLRDRAAYEQYF. In DNA, the CDR3 is TGTGCCAGTAGTCTCCGGGACAGGGCAGCCTACGAGCAGTACTTC.

This sequence joins TRBV7-9 and TRBJ2-7; the D is unclear. Trimming left V 3 bases short and J 3 bases short, with 15 bases between. The CDR3 loop spans 15 amino acids. Germline CDR1 reads SEHNR; CDR2 reads FQNEAQ (reference sequence). CDR3 region: CASSFVTNTNYEQYF. CDR3 in DNA: TGTGCCAGCAGCTTTGTGACAAATACTAACTACGAGCAGTACTTC.

In its sample, this clone was seen once. V is TRBV7-8 and J is TRBJ2-3; 10 bases fit TRBD2. Trimming removed 1 base from V and 1 base from J; junction bases left unmatched: 2. Germline-derived CDR1 and CDR2 are SGHVS and FQNEAQ. The CDR3 contains 16 residues. The DNA of the CDR3 is TGTGCCAGCAGCTTAGTAGCGGGGGGCGGCACAGATACGCAGTATTTT. Translating gives CASSLVAGGGTDTQYF.

This sequence joins TRBV5-1 and TRBJ2-1, with 7 bases fitting TRBD1. The CDR3 extends over 14 amino acids. CDR1 is SGHRS and CDR2 is YFSETQ in the germline V gene. Trimming removed 4 bases from V and 6 bases from J; junction bases left unmatched: 7. CDR3 sequence: CASSGTGALNEQFF. CDR3 sequence (DNA): TGCGCCAGCAGCGGCACAGGGGCGCTCAATGAGCAGTTCTTC.

This chain links TRBV7-9 with TRBJ2-1; the D gene is possibly TRBD2 (7 bases). Looked up from germline, CDR1 is SEHNR and CDR2 is FQNEAQ (reference sequence). V was pared by 6 bases and J by 8 bases, with 17 bases between. CDR3 length: 14 residues. CDR3 protein: CASRLGGGKDEQFF. The CDR3 DNA reads TGTGCCAGCAGACTAGGGGGGGGAAAGGATGAGCAGTTCTTC.

Relative to its sample, this clone is medium-sized. The chain links TRBV11-1 to TRBJ2-3; 9 nucleotides agree with TRBD1. This CDR3 is built from 15 residues. Germline CDR1 and CDR2: SGHAT and FQDESV (reference sequence). V was pared by 4 bases and J by 2 bases, with 4 bases of the junction left unmatched. The CDR3: CASSWDRADTDTQYF. As DNA, the CDR3 is TGTGCCAGCAGCTGGGACAGGGCTGACACAGATACGCAGTATTTT. The variable domain in full, completed from reference TRBV11-1 and TRBJ2-3, reads EAEVAQSPRYKITEKSQAVAFWCDPISGHATLYWYRQILGQGPELLVQFQDESVVDDSQLPKDRFSAERLKGVDSTLKIQPAELGDSAMYLCASSWDRADTDTQYFGPGTRLTVL.

V usage is TRBV4-1 and J usage is TRBJ2-7; TRBD1 might be the D (5 bases). This CDR3 has 15 residues. Trimming took 0 bases from V and 0 from J, leaving 9 bases between them. Germline V lookup: CDR1 MGHRA, CDR2 YSYEKL. CDR3 sequence reads: CASSQDRASSYEQYF. DNA for the CDR3: TGCGCCAGCAGCCAAGACAGGGCGAGCTCCTACGAGCAGTACTTC.

The chain links TRBV5-1 to TRBJ2-7, with D tentatively TRBD1 or TRBD2 (6 bases each). Trimming pared 1 base from V and 3 bases from J, leaving 11 bases between. The CDR3 is 14 residues long. Germline V gene sequence: CDR1 SGHRS, CDR2 YFSETQ. CDR3 protein: CASSLTGTLYEQYF. The CDR3 DNA reads as TGCGCCAGCAGCTTGACAGGGACTCTCTACGAGCAGTACTTC.

The chain is built from TRBV14 and TRBJ2-2; 8 nucleotides align to TRBD1. The germline V gene has CDR1 SGHDN and CDR2 FVKESK. The CDR3 has 18 amino acids. V trimming: 0 bases; J trimming: 4 bases; junction bases outside the gene matches: 10. The CDR3 loop is CASSQEVTAGGPTGELFF. CDR3 DNA: TGTGCCAGCAGCCAAGAAGTAACGGCAGGGGGCCCCACCGGGGAGCTGTTTTTT.

The chain is built from TRBV5-6 and TRBJ2-1, with 8 bases identical to TRBD1. Germline assignment: CDR1 SGHDT and CDR2 YYEEEE. Trimming removed 0 bases from V and 5 bases from J; junction bases left unmatched: 7. This CDR3 has 16 residues. CDR3 DNA: TGTGCCAGCAGCTTGGCCGCAGGGGGCACTAACAATGAGCAGTTCTTC. Protein product: CASSLAAGGTNNEQFF.

The chain is built from TRBV27 and TRBJ1-1, with a weak D call TRBD1 (6 bases). Germline-derived CDR1 and CDR2 are MNHEY and SMNVEV (reference sequence). CDR3 length: 13 amino acids. V shed 3 bases and J shed 4 bases, with 9 bases lying between them. The chain's CDR3 is CASSFGGGTEAFF. CDR3 sequence (DNA): TGTGCCAGCAGTTTTGGAGGGGGCACTGAAGCTTTCTTT.

In its sample, this clone was seen once. The rearrangement joins TRBV7-9 to TRBJ2-3; 8 nucleotides line up with TRBD1. There are 15 residues in the CDR3. Unmatched junction bases numbered 4, after V lost 0 bases and J lost 5 bases. Germline V gene data show CDR1 as SEHNR and CDR2 as FQNEAQ (reference sequence). CDR3 bases: TGTGCCAGCAGCTTAGCTCAGGGGGCGGGAGATACGCAGTATTTT. As protein: CASSLAQGAGDTQYF.

The chain joins TRBV7-9 to TRBJ1-1; possibly TRBD1 for D (5 bases). Germline CDR1 reads SEHNR; CDR2 reads FQNEAQ (reference sequence). V was cut by 2 bases and J by 1 base, with 17 bases left in between. The CDR3 length is 17 residues. This chain's CDR3 is CASSLNEQGSGNTEAFF. CDR3 sequence (DNA): TGTGCCAGCAGCTTAAACGAGCAGGGATCCGGGAACACTGAAGCTTTCTTT.

This clone occurred a few times. In the same sample, other DNA sequences code for this CDR3. The gene calls are TRBV7-2 and TRBJ2-7, with D tentatively TRBD1 or TRBD2 (5 bases each). The ends were cut back, 1 base at V and 6 bases at J, with 13 bases in the middle. This CDR3 has 14 amino acids. The germline V gene has CDR1 SGHTA and CDR2 FQGNSA. The CDR3 nucleotides read TGTGCCAGCAGCTTAGGGACTGGGGGTAGCGAGCAGTACTTC. This encodes CASSLGTGGSEQYF.

The rearrangement uses TRBV2 and TRBJ2-5; D perhaps matches TRBD2 (5 bases). The germline V gene has CDR1 SNHLY and CDR2 FYNNEI. Deletions cut 3 bases from V and 5 bases from J, with 7 bases between. This CDR3 spans 12 amino acids. This CDR3 reads CASSDSGETQYF. The CDR3 DNA is TGTGCCAGCAGTGATTCGGGGGAGACCCAGTACTTC.

The chain has TRBV6-6 and TRBJ2-3; TRBD2 matches 12 bases. The trim removed 6 bases at V and 6 bases at J, leaving 7 bases unmatched. This CDR3 contains 15 residues. Per the germline V gene, CDR1 is MNHNY and CDR2 is SVGAGI (reference sequence). The CDR3 here is CASRTGLAGTDTQYF. CDR3 nucleotides: TGTGCCAGCAGGACCGGACTAGCGGGAACGGATACGCAGTATTTT.

The count of this clone is one. This chain links TRBV7-8 with TRBJ1-2, with D perhaps TRBD1 (5 bases). The germline V and J ends were trimmed by 6 bases and 4 bases, with 18 bases remaining between them. CDR3 length equals 15 residues. CDR1 is SGHVS, CDR2 FQNEAQ, per germline. The CDR3 spells CASSPKPGRLYGYTF. In DNA, the CDR3 is TGTGCCAGCAGTCCAAAGCCGGGACGCCTCTATGGCTACACCTTC.